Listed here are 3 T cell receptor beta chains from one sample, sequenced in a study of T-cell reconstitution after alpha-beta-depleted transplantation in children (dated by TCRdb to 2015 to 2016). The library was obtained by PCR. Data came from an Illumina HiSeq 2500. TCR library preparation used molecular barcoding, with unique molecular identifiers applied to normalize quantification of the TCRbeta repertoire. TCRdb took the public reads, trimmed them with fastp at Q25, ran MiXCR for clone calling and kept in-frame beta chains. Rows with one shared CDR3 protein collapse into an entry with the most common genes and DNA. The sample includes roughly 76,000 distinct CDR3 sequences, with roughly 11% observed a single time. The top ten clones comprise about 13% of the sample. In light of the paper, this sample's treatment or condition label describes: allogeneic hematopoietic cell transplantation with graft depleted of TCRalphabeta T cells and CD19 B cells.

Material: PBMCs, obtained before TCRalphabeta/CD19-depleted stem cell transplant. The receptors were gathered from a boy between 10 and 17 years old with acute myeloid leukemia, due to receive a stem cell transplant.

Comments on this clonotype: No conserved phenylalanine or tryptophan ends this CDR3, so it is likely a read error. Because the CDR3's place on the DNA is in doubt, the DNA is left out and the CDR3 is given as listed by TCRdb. The CDR3 sequence: CASSLTSGRAGFS. V gene TRBV28 combines with J gene TRBJ2-1; TRBD2 is the table's D call and was not checked against the DNA. Germline-derived CDR1 and CDR2 are MDHEN and SYDVKM. The CDR3 comprises 13 residues, both ends counted.

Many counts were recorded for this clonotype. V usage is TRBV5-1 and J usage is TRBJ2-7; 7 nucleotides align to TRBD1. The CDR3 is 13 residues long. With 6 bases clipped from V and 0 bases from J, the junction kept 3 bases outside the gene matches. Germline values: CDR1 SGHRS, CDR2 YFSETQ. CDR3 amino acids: CASNRGDSYEQYF. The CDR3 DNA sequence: TGCGCCAGCAACAGGGGCGACTCCTACGAGCAGTACTTC.

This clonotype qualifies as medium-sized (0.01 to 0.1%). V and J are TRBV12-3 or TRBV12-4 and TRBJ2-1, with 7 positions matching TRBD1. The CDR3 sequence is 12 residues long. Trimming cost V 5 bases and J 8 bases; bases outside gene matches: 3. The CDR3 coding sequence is TGTGCCAGCAGTGCTCAGGGGGATGAGCAGTTCTTC. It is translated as CASSAQGDEQFF.